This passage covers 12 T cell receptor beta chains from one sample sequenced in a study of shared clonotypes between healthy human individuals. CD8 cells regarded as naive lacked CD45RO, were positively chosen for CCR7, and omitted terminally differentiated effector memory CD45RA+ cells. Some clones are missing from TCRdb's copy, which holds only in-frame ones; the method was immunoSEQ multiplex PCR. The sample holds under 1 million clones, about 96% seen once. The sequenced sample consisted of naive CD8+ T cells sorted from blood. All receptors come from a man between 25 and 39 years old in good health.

The CDR3 loop reads CASSYARYEQYF. The CDR3 region has the DNA TGTGCCAGCAGTTACGCGAGGTACGAGCAGTACTTC. The V gene is TRBV6-6, the J gene TRBJ2-7, with D unresolved. The CDR3 is 12 residues long. Between the trimmed V and J ends, which lost 2 bases and 4 bases, there was a span of 6 bases. Germline V gene lookup returns CDR1 MNHNY and CDR2 SVGAGI (reference sequence).

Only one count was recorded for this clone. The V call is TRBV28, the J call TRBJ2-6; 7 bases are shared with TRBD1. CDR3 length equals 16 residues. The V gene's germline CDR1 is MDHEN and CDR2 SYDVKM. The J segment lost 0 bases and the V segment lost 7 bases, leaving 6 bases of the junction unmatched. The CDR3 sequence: CASTLDRASGANVLTF. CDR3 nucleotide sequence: TGTGCCAGCACCCTCGACAGGGCCTCTGGGGCCAACGTCCTGACTTTC.

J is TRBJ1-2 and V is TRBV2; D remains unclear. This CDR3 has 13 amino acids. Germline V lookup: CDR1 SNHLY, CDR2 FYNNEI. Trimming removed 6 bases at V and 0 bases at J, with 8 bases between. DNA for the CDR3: TGTGCCAGCAGGGACGGCACTAACTATGGCTACACCTTC. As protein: CASRDGTNYGYTF.

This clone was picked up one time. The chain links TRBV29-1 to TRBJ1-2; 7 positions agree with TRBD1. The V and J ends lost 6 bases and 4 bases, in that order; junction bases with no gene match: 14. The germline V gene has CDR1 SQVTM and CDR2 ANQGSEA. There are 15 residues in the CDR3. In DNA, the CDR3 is TGCAGCGTGTATGGCAGGGGGGTCCCTAGCTATGGCTACACCTTC. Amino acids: CSVYGRGVPSYGYTF.

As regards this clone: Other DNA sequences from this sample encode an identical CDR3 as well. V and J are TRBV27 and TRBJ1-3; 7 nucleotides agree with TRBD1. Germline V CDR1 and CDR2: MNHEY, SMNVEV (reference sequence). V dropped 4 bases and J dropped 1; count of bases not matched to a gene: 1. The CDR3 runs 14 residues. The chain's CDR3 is CASSSTGSGNTIYF. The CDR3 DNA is TGTGCCAGCAGTTCGACAGGGTCTGGAAACACCATATATTTT.

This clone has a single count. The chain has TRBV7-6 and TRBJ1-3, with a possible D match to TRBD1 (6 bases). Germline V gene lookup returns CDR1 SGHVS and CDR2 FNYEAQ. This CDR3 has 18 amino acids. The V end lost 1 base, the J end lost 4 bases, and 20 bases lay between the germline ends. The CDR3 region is CASSLVLGGGKHGNTIYF. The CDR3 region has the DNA TGTGCCAGCAGCTTAGTCCTCGGAGGGGGTAAACACGGAAACACCATATATTTT.

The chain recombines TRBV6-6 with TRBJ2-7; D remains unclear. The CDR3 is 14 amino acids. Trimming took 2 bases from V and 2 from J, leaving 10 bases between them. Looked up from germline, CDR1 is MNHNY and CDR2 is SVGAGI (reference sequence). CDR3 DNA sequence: TGTGCCAGCAGTTACGGGTATGGTGCCTACGAGCAGTACTTC. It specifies CASSYGYGAYEQYF.

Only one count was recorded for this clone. In DNA, the CDR3 is TGTGCCAGCAGCGTAGGGGTCGGTGAGCAGTTCTTC. Its translation: CASSVGVGEQFF. The chain employs TRBV9 and TRBJ2-1; D not certain. The CDR3 is 12 amino acids. Germline CDR1 reads SGDLS; CDR2 reads YYNGEE. Trimming removed 0 bases at V and 9 bases at J, with 7 bases between.

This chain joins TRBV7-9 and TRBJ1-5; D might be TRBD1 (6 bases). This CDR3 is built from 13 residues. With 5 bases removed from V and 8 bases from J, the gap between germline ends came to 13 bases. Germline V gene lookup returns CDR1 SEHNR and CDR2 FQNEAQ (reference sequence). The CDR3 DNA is TGTGCCAGCAGCCTTCGGACAGAGGAGCCCCAGCATTTT. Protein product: CASSLRTEEPQHF.

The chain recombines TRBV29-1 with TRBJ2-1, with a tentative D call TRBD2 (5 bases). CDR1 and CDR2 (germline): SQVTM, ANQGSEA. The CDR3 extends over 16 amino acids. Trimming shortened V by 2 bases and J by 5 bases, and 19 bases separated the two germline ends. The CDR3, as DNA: TGCAGCGTTGAAAACTTTGGGAGTTTACCAGACAATGAGCAGTTCTTC. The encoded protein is CSVENFGSLPDNEQFF.

CDR3: CASSGTGKIHEQYF. As DNA, the CDR3 is TGTGCCAGTAGCGGGACAGGGAAGATTCACGAGCAGTACTTC. This chain joins TRBV19 and TRBJ2-7; 9 nucleotides line up with TRBD1. Germline V gene sequence: CDR1 LNHDA, CDR2 SQIVND (reference sequence). This CDR3 spans 14 amino acids. V shed 6 bases and J 5 bases; nucleotides not matched to a gene: 8.

The CDR3 coding sequence is TGTGCCAGCAGTTCCGGACTAGCGGGCCCCTCCTACGAGCAGTACTTC. Translated: CASSSGLAGPSYEQYF. This chain links TRBV27 with TRBJ2-7, with 11 bases that match TRBD2. This CDR3 region has 16 residues. With 4 bases clipped from V and 0 bases from J, the junction kept 5 bases outside the gene matches. Germline lookup yields CDR1 MNHEY and CDR2 SMNVEV (reference sequence).